This T cell receptor beta chain was recorded in a study of OX40 agonist ivuxolimab in advanced cancers. About the study: Patients were treated with ivuxolimab, an agonistic anti-OX40 (CD134) antibody. Every patient in dose escalation had hepatocellular carcinoma, melanoma, renal cell or head and neck cancer. Previous treatment with anti-PD-1, anti-PD-L1 or anti-CTLA-4 therapy was allowed; about 37% had received some.

Comment on this clone: Antigen specificity is unknown.

General observations from the study: The expanded peripheral T cells' antigen specificity was not determined.

The CDR3 has 14 amino acids. Germline lookup yields CDR1 SGHRS and CDR2 YFSETQ. J gave up 12 bases and V 0 bases, and 8 bases lay outside the gene matches. Only in-frame clones appear in the TCRdb table, and some are missing; sequencing was by immunoSEQ multiplex PCR. Among 65,000 to 95,000 clones listed, approximately 92% were seen once. The specimen was CD4+ or CD8+ T cells sorted from blood, collected in a trial of the OX40 agonist ivuxolimab. The clonotype comes from an adult with an advanced solid tumor such as melanoma, head and neck, liver or kidney cancer. The rearrangement joins TRBV5-1 to TRBJ2-7; 11 nucleotides line up with TRBD2. The CDR3 bases are TGCGCCAGCAGCTTGGAACTAGCGGGAGAGGATCGGTACTTC. Its protein product is CASSLELAGEDRYF.